This TCR beta chain was retrieved from a study of T cells in Graves' hyperthyroidism and ophthalmopathy. Study-level results: Most clonotypes expanded in thyroid above 0.001 were likewise present in blood.

Template material for amplifying TCR beta CDR3 regions consisted of RNA transcripts. HTBI primers were employed in a first-round RT-PCR of the TCR CDR3. Each CDR3 protein gets one entry after TCRdb re-called the multiplex PCR reads with MiXCR. This sample carries 500,000 to 750,000 distinct CDR3 sequences, about 14% of them seen once, and the ten largest clones take more than 6%. The ends lost 4 bases at V and 4 bases at J; junction bases unmatched: 9. CDR3 length: 15 amino acids. Looked up from germline, CDR1 is ENHRY and CDR2 is SYGVKD. This clonotype was seen repeatedly, ten times or more. What it binds is unknown. Lactation, pregnancy, other autoimmune disease or uncontrolled infection excluded patients. For the diagnoses, clinical symptoms, serum thyroxine and TRAb, thyroid ultrasound and orbital computed tomography were used. The authors took PBMCs from over 8.5 ml fresh peripheral blood.

The chain has TRBV10-3 and TRBJ2-5, with 7 positions matching TRBD1. This receptor was obtained from a woman aged 18-30 years with Graves' ophthalmopathy. The material sequenced was blood. The DNA for the CDR3 is TGTGCCATCAGTGCGGGTCGACAGGGTCGAGAGACCCAGTACTTC. Translating gives CAISAGRQGRETQYF.